The entry below gives a single T cell receptor (beta chain) sequence along with its context. Its antigen is unknown. PCR was performed a second time for roughly 7 to 12 cycles using a sample-barcoded 5' primer and a J-beta primer mix. TCRdb passed the 5' RACE reads through MiXCR, listing each CDR3 protein once. The sample yields 580,000 or so distinct CDR3 sequences, under 55% seen once. Per sample, a minimum of 6.5 million PBMCs were isolated. This sample was taken from a study of blood T cells in healthy people across ages. The trim removed 3 bases at V and 4 bases at J, leaving 7 bases unmatched. The germline gives CDR1 SGHRS, CDR2 YFSETQ. This CDR3 contains 17 residues. Study outcomes and limitations: Shifts in expanded clonotypes may have been confounded by donor CMV status, which was unknown.

Sample: blood. This receptor was obtained from an elderly man in good health. The chain links TRBV5-1 to TRBJ2-7, with TRBD2 matching 16 bases. The CDR3 here is CASSSGLAGGPSYEQYF. In nucleotides, the CDR3 is TGCGCCAGCAGCTCGGGACTAGCGGGAGGGCCTTCGTACGAGCAGTACTTC.